This record covers a single TCR beta chain. The data were taken from a study of radiation and T cells in renal cell carcinoma. Assay: immunoSEQ multiplex PCR; the TCRdb copy retains only in-frame clones and omits some. The sample holds some 120,000 clones, 88% seen once. V was pared by 5 bases and J by 1 base, with 3 bases of the junction left unmatched. CDR3 length: 14 amino acids. Germline CDR1 reads SGHNT; CDR2 reads YYREEE (reference sequence). Time point described: blood 2 weeks post-SBRT. The treatment is: 15 Gy SBRT to primary tumor, nephrectomy 4 weeks later. Specimen: blood, collected from a patient whose treatment included radiotherapy and nephrectomy. This clonotype was sampled from a woman aged 70-85 years with renal cell carcinoma. This rearrangement joins TRBV5-4 to TRBJ1-1, with 9 bases lining up with TRBD1. CDR3 in amino acids: CASRGGQGNTEAFF. The CDR3 DNA is TGTGCCAGCAGGGGGGGACAGGGGAACACTGAAGCTTTCTTT.